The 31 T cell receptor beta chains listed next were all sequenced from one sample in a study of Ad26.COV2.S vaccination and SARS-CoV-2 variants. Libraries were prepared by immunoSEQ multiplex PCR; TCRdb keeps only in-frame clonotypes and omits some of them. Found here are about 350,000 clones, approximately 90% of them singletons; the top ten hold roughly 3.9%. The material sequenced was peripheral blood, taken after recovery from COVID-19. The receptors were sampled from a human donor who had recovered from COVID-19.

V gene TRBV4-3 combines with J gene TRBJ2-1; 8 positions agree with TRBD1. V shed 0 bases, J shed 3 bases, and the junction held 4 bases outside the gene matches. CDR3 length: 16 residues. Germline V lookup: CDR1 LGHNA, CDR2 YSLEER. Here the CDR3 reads CASSQDLGQGYNEQFF. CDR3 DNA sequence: TGCGCCAGCAGCCAAGATCTAGGACAGGGCTACAATGAGCAGTTCTTC.

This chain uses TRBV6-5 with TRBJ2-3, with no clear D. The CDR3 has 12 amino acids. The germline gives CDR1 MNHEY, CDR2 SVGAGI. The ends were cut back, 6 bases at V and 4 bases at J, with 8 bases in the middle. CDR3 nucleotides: TGTGCCAGCAGCTCCCCACCAGATACGCAGTATTTT. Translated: CASSSPPDTQYF.

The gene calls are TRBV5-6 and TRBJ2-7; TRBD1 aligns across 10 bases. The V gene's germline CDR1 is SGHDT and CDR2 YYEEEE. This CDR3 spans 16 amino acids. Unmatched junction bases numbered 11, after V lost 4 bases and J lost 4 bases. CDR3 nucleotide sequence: TGTGCCAGCAGCGCGACCGGGACAGGGGATCCGTACGAGCAGTACTTC. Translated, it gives CASSATGTGDPYEQYF.

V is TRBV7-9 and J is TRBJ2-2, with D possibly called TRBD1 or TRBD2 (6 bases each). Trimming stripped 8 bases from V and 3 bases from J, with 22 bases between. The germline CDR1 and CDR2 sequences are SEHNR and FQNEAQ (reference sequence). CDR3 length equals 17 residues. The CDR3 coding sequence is TGTGCCAGCCCGATTAGGGGGGCCTCACCTTACACCGGGGAGCTGTTTTTT. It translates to CASPIRGASPYTGELFF.

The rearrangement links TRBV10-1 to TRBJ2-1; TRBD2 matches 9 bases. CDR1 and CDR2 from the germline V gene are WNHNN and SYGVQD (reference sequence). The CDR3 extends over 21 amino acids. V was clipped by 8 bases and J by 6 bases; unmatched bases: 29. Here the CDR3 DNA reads TGCGCCAGCGGCAGAACTAACAGCTGCGGGGGGGAAAACGAAGGATTCAATGAGCAGTTCTTC. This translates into CASGRTNSCGGENEGFNEQFF.

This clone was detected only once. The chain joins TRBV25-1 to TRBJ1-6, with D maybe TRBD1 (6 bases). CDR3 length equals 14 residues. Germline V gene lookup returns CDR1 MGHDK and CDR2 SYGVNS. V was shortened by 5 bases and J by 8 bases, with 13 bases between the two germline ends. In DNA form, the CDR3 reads TGTGCCAGCAGTCTCTTGGACAGCGATTCACCCCTCCACTTT. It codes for CASSLLDSDSPLHF. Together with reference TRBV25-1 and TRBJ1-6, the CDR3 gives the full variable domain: EADIYQTPRYLVIGTGKKITLECSQTMGHDKMYWYQQDPGMELHLIHYSYGVNSTEKGDLSSESTVSRIRTEHFPLTLESARPSHTSQYLCASSLLDSDSPLHFGNGTRLTVT.

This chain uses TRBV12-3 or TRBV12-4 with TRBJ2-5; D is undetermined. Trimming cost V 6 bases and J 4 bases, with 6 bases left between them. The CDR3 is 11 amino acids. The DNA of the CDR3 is TGTGCCAGCAGCCCGGGAGAGACCCAGTACTTC. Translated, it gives CASSPGETQYF.

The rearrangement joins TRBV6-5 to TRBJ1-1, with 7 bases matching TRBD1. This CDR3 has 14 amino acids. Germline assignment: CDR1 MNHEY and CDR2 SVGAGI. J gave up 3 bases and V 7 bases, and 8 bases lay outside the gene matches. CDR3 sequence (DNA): TGTGCCAGCACCCTACAGGGGACGCACACTGAAGCTTTCTTT. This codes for CASTLQGTHTEAFF.

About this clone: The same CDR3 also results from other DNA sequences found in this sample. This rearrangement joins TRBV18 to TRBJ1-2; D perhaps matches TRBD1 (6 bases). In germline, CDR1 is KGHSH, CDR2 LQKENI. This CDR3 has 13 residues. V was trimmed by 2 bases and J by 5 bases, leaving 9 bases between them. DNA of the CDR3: TGTGCCAGCTCACCAGACAGGCGATATGGCTACACCTTC. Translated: CASSPDRRYGYTF.

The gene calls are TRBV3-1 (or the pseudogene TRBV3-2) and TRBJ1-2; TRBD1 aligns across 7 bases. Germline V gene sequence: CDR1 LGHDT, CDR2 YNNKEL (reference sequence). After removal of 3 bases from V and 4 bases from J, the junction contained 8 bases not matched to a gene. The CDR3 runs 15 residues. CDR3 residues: CASSHGTGEGYGYTF. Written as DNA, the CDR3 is TGTGCCAGCAGCCATGGCACAGGGGAAGGCTATGGCTACACCTTC.

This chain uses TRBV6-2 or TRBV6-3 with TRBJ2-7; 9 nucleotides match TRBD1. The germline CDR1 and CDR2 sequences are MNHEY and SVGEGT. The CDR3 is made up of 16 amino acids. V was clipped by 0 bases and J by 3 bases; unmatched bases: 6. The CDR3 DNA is TGTGCCAGCAGTTACTCGAAGGGACAGGGACACTACGAGCAGTACTTC. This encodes CASSYSKGQGHYEQYF.

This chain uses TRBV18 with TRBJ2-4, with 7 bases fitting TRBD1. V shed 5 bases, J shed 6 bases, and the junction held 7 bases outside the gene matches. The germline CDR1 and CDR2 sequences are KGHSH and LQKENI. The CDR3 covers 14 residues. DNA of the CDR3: TGTGCCAGCTCAGCACAGGGGTGGGGAAACATTCAGTACTTC. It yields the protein CASSAQGWGNIQYF. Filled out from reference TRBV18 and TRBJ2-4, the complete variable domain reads NAGVMQNPRHLVRRRGQEARLRCSPMKGHSHVYWYRQLPEEGLKFMVYLQKENIIDESGMPKERFSAEFPKEGPSILRIQQVVRGDSAAYFCASSAQGWGNIQYFGAGTRLSVL.

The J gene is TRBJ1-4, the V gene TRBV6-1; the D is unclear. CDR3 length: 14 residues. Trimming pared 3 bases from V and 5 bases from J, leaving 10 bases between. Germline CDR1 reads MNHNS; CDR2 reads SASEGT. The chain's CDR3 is CASSERSGNEKLFF. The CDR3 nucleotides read TGTGCCAGCAGTGAGCGTTCCGGGAATGAAAAACTGTTTTTT.

The CDR3: CASSPNRGRVSEQYF. The CDR3 coding sequence is TGTGCCAGCAGCCCAAACAGGGGGCGAGTCTCTGAGCAGTACTTC. The chain links TRBV7-8 to TRBJ2-7; 9 bases agree with TRBD1. Germline-derived CDR1 and CDR2 are SGHVS and FQNEAQ. V was clipped by 5 bases and J by 7 bases; unmatched bases: 12. The CDR3 is 15 residues long.

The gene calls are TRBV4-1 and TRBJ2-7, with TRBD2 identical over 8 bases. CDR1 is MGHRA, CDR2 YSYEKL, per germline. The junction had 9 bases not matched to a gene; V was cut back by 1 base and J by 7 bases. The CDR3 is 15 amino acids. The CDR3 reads CASSQVSGGQEEQYF. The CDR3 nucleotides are TGCGCCAGCAGCCAAGTGAGCGGGGGCCAGGAAGAGCAGTACTTC.

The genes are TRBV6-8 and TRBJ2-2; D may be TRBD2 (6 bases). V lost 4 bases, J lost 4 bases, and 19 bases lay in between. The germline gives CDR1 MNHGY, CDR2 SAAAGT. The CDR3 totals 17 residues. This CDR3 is CASSSLDVGRGTGELFF. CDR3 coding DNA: TGTGCCAGCAGTTCCCTCGATGTTGGGCGGGGCACCGGGGAGCTGTTTTTT.

The CDR3 DNA sequence: TGTGCCAGCAGCTCCGGACTAGCGGGGCGGGAGACCCAGTACTTC. This gives the protein CASSSGLAGRETQYF. The chain couples TRBV6-2 or TRBV6-3 to TRBJ2-5, with 12 bases aligning to TRBD2. V lost 6 bases, J lost 5 bases, and 7 bases stayed unmatched. There are 15 residues in the CDR3. From germline, CDR1 is MNHEY and CDR2 SVGEGT.

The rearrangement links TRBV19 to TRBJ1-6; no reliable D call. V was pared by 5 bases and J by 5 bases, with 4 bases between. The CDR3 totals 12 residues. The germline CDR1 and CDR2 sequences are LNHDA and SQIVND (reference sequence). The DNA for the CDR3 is TGTGCCAGTAGTTTCGATAATTCACCCCTCCACTTT. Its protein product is CASSFDNSPLHF.

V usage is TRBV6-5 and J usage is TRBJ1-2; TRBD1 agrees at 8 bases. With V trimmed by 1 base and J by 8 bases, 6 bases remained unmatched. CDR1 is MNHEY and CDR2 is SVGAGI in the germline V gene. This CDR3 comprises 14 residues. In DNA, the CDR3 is TGTGCCAGCAGTTACTATACAGGGGGTTTAGGCTACACCTTC. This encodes CASSYYTGGLGYTF.

The CDR3 DNA sequence: TGTGCCAGCAGCCGGTTGGTCGGGGGGCCGGCAGATACGCAGTATTTT. It yields the protein CASSRLVGGPADTQYF. The chain employs TRBV3-1 (or the pseudogene TRBV3-2) and TRBJ2-3; D is possibly TRBD2 (7 bases). This CDR3 contains 16 residues. Trimming pared 4 bases from V and 4 bases from J, leaving 18 bases between. Germline-derived CDR1 and CDR2 are LGHDT and YNNKEL (reference sequence).

The CDR3 DNA sequence: TGTGCCAGCAGCCCGACAGGGGCCCGGATGAACACTGAAGCTTTCTTT. This sequence encodes CASSPTGARMNTEAFF. The chain links TRBV5-4 to TRBJ1-1, with 8 bases aligning to TRBD1. In germline, CDR1 is SGHNT, CDR2 YYREEE (reference sequence). With V trimmed by 4 bases and J by 0 bases, 8 bases remained unmatched. This CDR3 has 16 amino acids.

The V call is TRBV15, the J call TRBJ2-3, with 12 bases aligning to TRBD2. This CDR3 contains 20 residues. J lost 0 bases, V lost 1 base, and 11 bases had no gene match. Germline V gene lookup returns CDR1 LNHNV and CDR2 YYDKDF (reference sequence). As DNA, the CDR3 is TGTGCCACCAGCAGAGGGACGGGCCTAGCGGGGGGGCTTAGCACAGATACGCAGTATTTT. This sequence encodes CATSRGTGLAGGLSTDTQYF.

The CDR3 nucleotides are TGCGCCAGCAAGACCGGGACAGGCTCCTACGAGCAGTACTTC. It encodes CASKTGTGSYEQYF. The chain couples TRBV5-1 to TRBJ2-7; 8 nucleotides agree with TRBD1. The CDR3 covers 14 residues. Germline CDR1 is SGHRS and CDR2 is YFSETQ. The V and J ends lost 6 bases and 0 bases, in that order; junction bases with no gene match: 5.

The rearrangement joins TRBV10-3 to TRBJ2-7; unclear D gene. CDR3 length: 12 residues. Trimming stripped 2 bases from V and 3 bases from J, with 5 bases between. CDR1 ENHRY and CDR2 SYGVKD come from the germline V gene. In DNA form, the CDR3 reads TGTGCCATCAGTGAGGCTAGCTACGAGCAGTACTTC. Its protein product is CAISEASYEQYF.

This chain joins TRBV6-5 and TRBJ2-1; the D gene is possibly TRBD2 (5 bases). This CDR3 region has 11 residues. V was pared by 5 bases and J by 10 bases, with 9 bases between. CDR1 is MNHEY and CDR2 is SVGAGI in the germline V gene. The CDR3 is CASSRAGEQFF. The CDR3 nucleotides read TGTGCCAGCAGTAGGGCGGGCGAGCAGTTCTTC.

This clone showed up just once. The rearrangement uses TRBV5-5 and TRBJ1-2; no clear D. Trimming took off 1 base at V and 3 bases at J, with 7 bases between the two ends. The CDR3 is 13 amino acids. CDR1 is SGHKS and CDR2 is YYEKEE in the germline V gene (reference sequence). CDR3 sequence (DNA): TGTGCCAGCAGCTTGAAAAGCTACTATGGCTACACCTTC. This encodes CASSLKSYYGYTF.

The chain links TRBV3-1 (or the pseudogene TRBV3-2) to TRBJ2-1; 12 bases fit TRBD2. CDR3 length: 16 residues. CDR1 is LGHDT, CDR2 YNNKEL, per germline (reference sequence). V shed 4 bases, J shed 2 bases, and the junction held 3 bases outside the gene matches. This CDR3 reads CASSPRLAGAYNEQFF. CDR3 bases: TGTGCCAGCAGCCCCCGACTAGCGGGGGCCTACAATGAGCAGTTCTTC.

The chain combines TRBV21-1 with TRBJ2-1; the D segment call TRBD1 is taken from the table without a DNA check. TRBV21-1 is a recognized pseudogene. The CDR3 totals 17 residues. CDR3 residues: CASTKRGGWDSNNEQFF. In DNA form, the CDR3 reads TGTGCCAGCACCAAGAGAGGAGGATGGGACAGCAACAATGAGCAGTTCTTC.

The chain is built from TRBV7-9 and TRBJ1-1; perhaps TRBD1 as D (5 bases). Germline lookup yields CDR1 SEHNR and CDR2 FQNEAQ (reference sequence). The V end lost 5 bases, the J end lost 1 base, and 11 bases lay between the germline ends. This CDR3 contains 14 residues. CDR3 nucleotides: TGTGCCAGCAGCCCCGACGGGGGGAACACTGAAGCTTTCTTT. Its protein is CASSPDGGNTEAFF.

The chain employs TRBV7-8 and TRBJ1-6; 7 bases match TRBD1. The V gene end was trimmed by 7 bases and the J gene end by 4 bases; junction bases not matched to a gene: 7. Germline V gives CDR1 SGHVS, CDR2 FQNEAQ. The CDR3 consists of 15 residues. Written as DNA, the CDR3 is TGTGCCAGCACACTCCCGGGACAGTATAATTCACCCCTCCACTTT. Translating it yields CASTLPGQYNSPLHF.

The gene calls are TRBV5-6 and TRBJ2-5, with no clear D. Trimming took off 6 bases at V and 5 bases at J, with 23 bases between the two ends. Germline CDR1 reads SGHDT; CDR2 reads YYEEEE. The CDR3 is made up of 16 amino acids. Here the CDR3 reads CASNTRWSGPRETQYF. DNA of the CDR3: TGTGCCAGCAACACCCGGTGGTCGGGCCCCAGGGAGACCCAGTACTTC.